Listed below are T cell receptor beta chains from one sample, sequenced in a study of blood T cell repertoires in COVID-19. Clones were sequenced by immunoSEQ multiplex PCR, and TCRdb holds only the in-frame ones, with some missing. Of about 160,000 clones detected, approximately 88% appear once; the ten largest clones hold about 6.3%. The sample consisted of PBMCs or T cells enriched from blood (not recorded which). Receptors were obtained from a woman aged 45-65 years who had recovered from COVID-19. Both conserved end residues are part of each CDR3. A D gene is named only where the DNA matches it firmly. Clone size appears in some rows only: once, few, many, or a class for an expanded clone.

V gene	clone size	D gene	CDR3 length	J gene	CDR3 protein	CDR3 DNA
TRBV3-1/TRBV3-2	NA	TRBD1	14	TRBJ1-1	CASSPDRGGAEAFF	TGTGCCAGCAGCCCCGACAGGGGTGGGGCTGAAGCTTTCTTT
TRBV7-9	NA	NA	12	TRBJ2-7	CASSRSAYEQYF	TGTGCCAGCAGCCGCAGTGCCTACGAGCAGTACTTC
TRBV12-3/TRBV12-4	NA	NA	13	TRBJ1-5	CASSLQVDQPQHF	TGTGCCAGCAGTTTGCAGGTTGATCAGCCCCAGCATTTT
TRBV2	NA	NA	14	TRBJ1-5	CASSPVGVYQPQHF	TGTGCCAGCAGCCCAGTGGGCGTCTATCAGCCCCAGCATTTT
TRBV30	NA	NA	15	TRBJ2-3	CAWSVRRGGGDTQYF	TGTGCCTGGAGTGTACGAAGGGGGGGCGGAGATACGCAGTATTTT
TRBV28	NA	TRBD1	15	TRBJ2-2	CASSLVDRANGELFF	TGTGCCAGCAGTTTGGTCGACAGGGCGAATGGGGAGCTGTTTTTT
TRBV24-1	NA	TRBD2	17	TRBJ2-3	CATSDWGAGTSTDTQYF	TGTGCCACCAGTGATTGGGGAGCGGGGACCAGCACAGATACGCAGTATTTT
TRBV11-3	NA	NA	13	TRBJ1-2	CASSPGGRLGYTF	TGTGCCAGCAGCCCGGGGGGGCGCCTTGGCTACACCTTC
TRBV5-8	NA	TRBD1	15	TRBJ2-4	CASSLGTGDKNIQYF	TGTGCCAGCAGCTTGGGGACAGGGGACAAAAACATTCAGTACTTC
TRBV19	NA	NA	15	TRBJ2-3	CASSTGRGLTDTQYF	TGTGCCAGTAGTACCGGGCGGGGCCTCACAGATACGCAGTATTTT
TRBV7-9	NA	TRBD1	16	TRBJ2-3	CASSLKGQGSTDTQYF	TGTGCCAGCAGCTTAAAGGGACAGGGGAGCACAGATACGCAGTATTTT
TRBV27	NA	NA	13	TRBJ2-7	CASSLTGSYEQYF	TGTGCCAGCAGTTTGACCGGGAGCTACGAGCAGTACTTC
TRBV18	NA	TRBD2	18	TRBJ2-3	CASSPLQSLAGGLDTQYF	TGTGCCAGCTCACCATTACAGTCCCTAGCGGGGGGGCTGGATACGCAGTATTTT
TRBV6-5	NA	NA	15	TRBJ1-6	CATRDINSYNSPLHF	TGTGCCACCCGGGACATCAACTCCTATAATTCACCCCTCCACTTT
TRBV21-1	NA	NA	14	TRBJ2-7	CASSNGTGEHEQYF	TGTGCCAGCAGCAACGGGACAGGGGAACACGAGCAGTACTTC
TRBV5-6	NA	TRBD1	15	TRBJ1-5	CASSVQTRGNQPQHF	TGTGCCAGCAGCGTGCAAACCAGGGGGAATCAGCCCCAGCATTTT
TRBV5-1	NA	NA	15	TRBJ1-1	CASSLPQGVDTEAFF	TGCGCCAGCAGCTTGCCACAGGGCGTTGACACTGAAGCTTTCTTT
TRBV18	once	TRBD2	15	TRBJ2-3	CASSAIAGGTDTQYF	TGTGCCAGCTCAGCTATAGCGGGGGGCACAGATACGCAGTATTTT
TRBV5-1	NA	TRBD1	14	TRBJ2-7	CASSSGTVNGEQYF	TGCGCCAGCAGCTCCGGGACAGTGAACGGAGAGCAGTACTTC
TRBV5-1	NA	NA	13	TRBJ1-1	CASSPGGRPLTFF	TGCGCCAGCAGCCCGGGTGGCCGACCCTTAACTTTCTTT
TRBV7-9	NA	TRBD2	14	TRBJ2-4	CASSLGTRLNIQYF	TGTGCCAGCAGCTTGGGGACTAGGTTAAACATTCAGTACTTC
TRBV6-5	NA	NA	16	TRBJ2-1	CASSYSQRASSTEQFF	TGTGCCAGCAGTTACTCGCAACGAGCATCCTCCACTGAGCAGTTCTTC
TRBV2	NA	NA	13	TRBJ2-5	CARGGAVEETQYF	TGTGCCAGGGGGGGGGCGGTTGAGGAGACCCAGTACTTC
TRBV11-2	NA	NA	17	TRBJ2-1	CASSLDWLAYSYNEQFF	TGTGCCAGCAGCTTAGATTGGCTAGCGTACTCCTACAATGAGCAGTTCTTC
TRBV30	NA	TRBD1	12	TRBJ1-2	CAWPRTGIGYTF	TGTGCCTGGCCTCGGACAGGGATCGGCTACACCTTC
TRBV30	NA	TRBD1	14	TRBJ1-5	CACRIGTADQPQHF	TGTGCCTGCCGAATAGGGACAGCCGATCAGCCCCAGCATTTT
TRBV12-3/TRBV12-4	NA	TRBD1	12	TRBJ2-7	CASSTTGDEQYF	TGTGCCAGCAGTACGACAGGGGACGAGCAGTACTTC
TRBV14	NA	TRBD1	19	TRBJ1-2	CASSHLVAGDRGQWHGYTF	TGTGCCAGCAGCCACCTAGTAGCCGGGGACAGGGGGCAATGGCATGGCTACACCTTC
TRBV9	NA	NA	14	TRBJ1-1	CASSVVSGRTEAFF	TGTGCCAGCAGCGTAGTGTCAGGGCGGACTGAAGCTTTCTTT
TRBV3-1/TRBV3-2	NA	NA	16	TRBJ1-2	CASSPRGGATVRGYTF	TGTGCCAGCAGCCCCCGGGGGGGGGCGACAGTTCGTGGCTACACCTTC
TRBV4-1	NA	TRBD1	15	TRBJ2-7	CASSATRDRGGEQYF	TGCGCCAGCAGCGCCACCCGGGACAGGGGTGGAGAGCAGTACTTC
TRBV19	NA	TRBD1	14	TRBJ1-2	CASSLGQGTGGYTF	TGTGCCAGTAGTCTGGGACAGGGTACGGGTGGCTACACCTTC
TRBV5-6	NA	NA	13	TRBJ2-7	CASSLVGSGEQYF	TGTGCCAGCAGCTTGGTTGGTAGTGGCGAGCAGTACTTC
TRBV19	NA	TRBD1	16	TRBJ1-4	CASSIGGTGEREKLFF	TGTGCCAGTAGTATAGGGGGGACAGGGGAAAGGGAAAAACTGTTTTTT
TRBV9	NA	TRBD2	15	TRBJ2-3	CASSVGGGVVDTQYF	TGTGCCAGCAGCGTAGGCGGGGGGGTGGTAGATACGCAGTATTTT
TRBV24-1	NA	TRBD1	14	TRBJ2-3	CATSVGQGTDTQYF	TGTGCCACCAGTGTGGGACAGGGGACAGATACGCAGTATTTT
TRBV12-5	NA	NA	13	TRBJ2-5	CASGASGQETQYF	TGTGCTAGTGGTGCCAGCGGGCAAGAGACCCAGTACTTC
TRBV2	once	TRBD2	18	TRBJ2-3	CASSESGLAGASTDTQYF	TGTGCCAGCAGTGAATCGGGACTAGCGGGGGCCAGCACAGATACGCAGTATTTT
TRBV27	few	NA	15	TRBJ2-7	CASSLFGSGYYEQYF	TGTGCCAGCAGTTTATTTGGAAGCGGGTACTACGAGCAGTACTTC
TRBV11-2	NA	NA	15	TRBJ2-6	CASSFRSPGANVLTF	TGTGCCAGCAGCTTTCGGTCCCCTGGGGCCAACGTCCTGACTTTC
TRBV6-5	few	NA	11	TRBJ1-1	CASRRRGEAFF	TGTGCCAGCAGGAGGAGGGGAGAAGCTTTCTTT
TRBV5-1	NA	NA	14	TRBJ1-3	CASSSGGAGNTIYF	TGCGCCAGCAGCTCCGGGGGGGCTGGAAACACCATATATTTT
TRBV6-2/TRBV6-3	once	TRBD2	19	TRBJ2-6	CASSSGLAGRRSGANVLTF	TGTGCCAGCAGCTCGGGACTAGCGGGGCGACGCTCTGGGGCCAACGTCCTGACTTTC
TRBV19	NA	TRBD1	16	TRBJ1-5	CASSSGTGFRGQPQHF	TGTGCCAGTAGTTCCGGGACAGGGTTTAGGGGGCAGCCCCAGCATTTT
TRBV7-2	once	TRBD1	16	TRBJ2-5	CASRPPGQGLFETQYF	TGTGCCAGCAGACCGCCGGGACAGGGGTTATTCGAGACCCAGTACTTC
TRBV4-2	NA	NA	15	TRBJ2-3	CASSQGWPGEDTQYF	TGTGCCAGCAGCCAAGGGTGGCCAGGGGAAGATACGCAGTATTTT
TRBV9	NA	NA	13	TRBJ2-2	CASSVLDTGELFF	TGTGCCAGCAGCGTATTAGACACCGGGGAGCTGTTTTTT
TRBV24-1	NA	TRBD2	18	TRBJ2-5	CATSDAGLAGGAGETQYF	TGTGCCACCAGTGATGCGGGACTAGCGGGGGGAGCGGGAGAGACCCAGTACTTC
TRBV15	NA	TRBD1	16	TRBJ1-1	CATSRDRQGRDTEAFF	TGTGCCACCAGCAGAGACCGACAGGGTCGGGACACTGAAGCTTTCTTT
TRBV7-2	NA	TRBD1	17	TRBJ1-1	CASSLAGTGTMNTEAFF	TGTGCCAGCAGCTTAGCCGGGACAGGGACCATGAACACTGAAGCTTTCTTT
TRBV21-1	NA	NA	19	TRBJ2-2	CASSKSTSGGLAGTGELFF	TGTGCCAGCAGCAAGTCAACTAGCGGGGGGCTAGCGGGGACCGGGGAGCTGTTTTTT
TRBV4-2	NA	NA	16	TRBJ2-3	CASSQESPPRSDTQYF	TGTGCCAGCAGCCAAGAATCACCACCGCGGTCAGATACGCAGTATTTT